The rows below give T cell receptor beta chains drawn from one sample of a study of shared clonotypes between healthy human individuals. Generated by immunoSEQ multiplex PCR, the TCRdb table keeps only in-frame clones and is missing some. The sample holds hundreds of thousands of clones, about 96% seen once. The source material was naive CD8+ T cells sorted from blood. Source of these receptors: a woman aged 25 to 45 in good health. CDR3s include the opening cysteine and the closing phenylalanine or tryptophan.

J gene: TRBJ2-1
V gene: TRBV25-1
CDR3 protein: CASSPIGNPEQFF

J gene: TRBJ2-5
V gene: TRBV28
CDR3 protein: CASSSLAQETQYF

J gene: TRBJ2-1
V gene: TRBV2
CDR3 protein: CASTISRGTTYNEQFF

J gene: TRBJ2-3
V gene: TRBV6-7
CDR3 protein: CAKTPQGRRDTQYF

J gene: TRBJ2-1
V gene: TRBV7-9
CDR3 protein: CASSLAWEGVGYNEQFF

J gene: TRBJ1-1
V gene: TRBV7-6
CDR3 protein: CASSSGGNTEAFF

J gene: TRBJ2-5
V gene: TRBV9
CDR3 protein: CASSPGGPGTQYF

J gene: TRBJ2-1
V gene: TRBV6-5
CDR3 protein: CASSPSGNSYNEQFF

J gene: TRBJ2-1
V gene: TRBV5-6
CDR3 protein: CASSLIADSYNEQFF

J gene: TRBJ2-7
V gene: TRBV28
CDR3 protein: CASSLTGGSYEQYF

J gene: TRBJ2-3
V gene: TRBV28
CDR3 protein: CASSFQREGADTQYF

J gene: TRBJ1-5
V gene: TRBV9
CDR3 protein: CASSSTGNSNQPQHF

J gene: TRBJ2-7
V gene: TRBV13
CDR3 protein: CASSPTLDRGYQYF

J gene: TRBJ2-1
V gene: TRBV5-1
CDR3 protein: CASSLGSYNEQFF